These 10 T cell receptor beta chains were all obtained from the same sample, sequenced in a study of post-analysis software for immune sequencing data. Study-level points and caveats: Controls showed lower frequencies than patients for a few TRBV segments, and TRBV5-6, TRBV5-1 and TRBV20-1 were among these.

Researchers reported that TCR beta cDNA libraries carried unique molecular identifiers. One entry per CDR3 protein, called by TCRdb with MiXCR from the PCR reads. The sample has roughly 540,000 distinct CDR3 sequences; 34% are singletons. No antigens are known for them. Sequencing used blood. The source is a girl between 2 and 17 years old with multiple sclerosis.

The gene calls are TRBV29-1 and TRBJ2-4; D gene uncertain. The CDR3 runs to 15 residues. Germline assignment: CDR1 SQVTM and CDR2 ANQGSEA. V lost 2 bases, J lost 2 bases, and 13 bases lay in between. CDR3: CSVEPGVGSKNIQYF. Here the CDR3 DNA reads TGCAGCGTTGAACCTGGTGTCGGGTCCAAAAACATTCAGTACTTC.

This chain links TRBV28 with TRBJ2-3; possible D gene TRBD1, 5 bases. The CDR3 runs to 15 residues. Germline CDR1 reads MDHEN; CDR2 reads SYDVKM. The V end was cut by 5 bases, the J end by 1 base, with 13 bases between. The CDR3 reads CASSRMGPRTDTQYF. CDR3 DNA sequence: TGTGCCAGCAGTCGGATGGGGCCCCGCACAGATACGCAGTATTTT.

The V and J genes are TRBV7-8 and TRBJ1-1; 8 bases map to TRBD1. With 3 bases clipped from V and 1 base from J, the junction kept 7 bases outside the gene matches. Germline V gene data show CDR1 as SGHVS and CDR2 as FQNEAQ. This CDR3 has 16 amino acids. Here the CDR3 reads CASSLIRTGKNTEAFF. The DNA for the CDR3 is TGTGCCAGCAGCTTGATAAGGACAGGGAAGAACACTGAAGCTTTCTTT.

This clonotype was found many times. The chain recombines TRBV29-1 with TRBJ1-2; 7 bases line up with TRBD1. CDR3 length: 11 amino acids. Trimming cost V 7 bases and J 3 bases; bases outside gene matches: 2. The V gene's germline CDR1 is SQVTM and CDR2 ANQGSEA. The CDR3 reads CSARGDYGYTF. The CDR3 region has the DNA TGCAGCGCCAGGGGGGACTATGGCTACACCTTC.

The chain combines TRBV10-3 with TRBJ2-5; D ambiguous. CDR1 is ENHRY, CDR2 SYGVKD, per germline. The CDR3 runs 11 residues. Trimming stripped 7 bases from V and 4 bases from J, with 7 bases between. The CDR3 coding sequence is TGTGCCATCAAACGTGGAGAGACCCAGTACTTC. Its translation is CAIKRGETQYF.

This clonotype was detected a few times. This chain connects TRBV20-1 to TRBJ2-3; D is perhaps TRBD2 (5 bases). CDR3 length: 13 residues. V lost 0 bases to trimming and J lost 3 bases, with 7 bases between them. CDR1 and CDR2 from the germline V gene are DFQATT and SNEGSKA (reference sequence). The CDR3 reads CSARDLATDTQYF. The CDR3 DNA is TGCAGTGCTAGAGATCTAGCTACAGATACGCAGTATTTT.

DNA for the CDR3: TGTGCCAGCAGCTTAGGCGCCAGCCGCATCTATGGCTACACCTTC. It encodes CASSLGASRIYGYTF. V usage is TRBV7-8 and J usage is TRBJ1-2, with D uncertain. The CDR3 has 15 amino acids. The V end lost 1 base, the J end lost 4 bases, and 13 bases lay between the germline ends. Germline values: CDR1 SGHVS, CDR2 FQNEAQ.

This clonotype has just a few counts. The J gene is TRBJ1-5, the V gene TRBV7-3; D perhaps matches TRBD1 (6 bases). CDR3 length equals 18 residues. Trimming removed 2 bases from V and 0 bases from J, with 17 bases in between. Germline CDR1 and CDR2: SGHTA and FQGTGA. Written as DNA, the CDR3 is TGTGCCAGCAGCTTATATGGTGGCAGGGGATATAGCAATCAGCCCCAGCATTTT. This codes for CASSLYGGRGYSNQPQHF.

This clonotype was counted once. This rearrangement joins TRBV6-1 to TRBJ2-4; D is possibly TRBD1 (7 bases). TRBJ2-5 explains the end of the DNA better; the J call may be wrong. The germline gives CDR1 MNHNS, CDR2 SASEGT. The CDR3 consists of 15 residues. Here the CDR3 reads CASSEYVSGGETQYF. DNA for the CDR3: TGTGCCAGCAGTGAATACGTCTCAGGGGGGGAGACCCAGTACTTC.

This clonotype came up a few times. This chain joins TRBV12-3 or TRBV12-4 and TRBJ1-2, with 8 nucleotides matching TRBD1. V lost 5 bases to trimming and J lost 8 bases; unmatched junction nucleotides: 7. The CDR3 runs to 13 residues. As DNA, the CDR3 is TGTGCCAGCAGTAGGACAGGGCAAGGCGGCTACACCTTC. Encoded protein: CASSRTGQGGYTF.